This T cell receptor beta chain was obtained from a study of shared clonotypes between healthy human individuals. Study-level points and caveats: Rarefaction curves obtained for sorted subsets showed sequencing incomplete despite large depth.

After removal of 1 base from V and 3 bases from J, the junction contained 2 bases not matched to a gene. CDR1 is SGHAT, CDR2 FQNNGV, per germline. This CDR3 is 15 amino acids long. Selected positively for CCR7 and CD45RO-negative, naive CD8 cells excluded terminally differentiated effector memory CD45RA+ cells. Method: immunoSEQ multiplex PCR; TCRdb's copy keeps in-frame clones and lacks some. The sample yields 2 million or so clones, around 96% seen once. Of note for this clone: Its antigen remains unknown.

V and J are TRBV11-2 and TRBJ2-7; TRBD2 matches at 11 bases. The specimen sequenced was naive CD8+ T cells sorted from blood. This sequence was found in a man aged 18-30 years in good health. CDR3: CASSLASGRIYEQYF. The CDR3 bases are TGTGCCAGCAGCTTAGCTAGCGGGAGGATCTACGAGCAGTACTTC.